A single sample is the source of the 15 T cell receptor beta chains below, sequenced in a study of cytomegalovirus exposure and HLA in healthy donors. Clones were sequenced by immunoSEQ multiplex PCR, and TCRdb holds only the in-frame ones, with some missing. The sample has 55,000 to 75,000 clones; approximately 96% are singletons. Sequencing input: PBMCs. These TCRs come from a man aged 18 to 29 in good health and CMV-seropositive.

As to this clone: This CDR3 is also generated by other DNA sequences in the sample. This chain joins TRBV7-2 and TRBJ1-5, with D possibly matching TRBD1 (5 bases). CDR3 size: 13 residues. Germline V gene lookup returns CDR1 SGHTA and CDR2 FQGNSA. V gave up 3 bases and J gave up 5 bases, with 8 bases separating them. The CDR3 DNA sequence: TGTGCCAGCAGCTTGTCCAGGGATCAGCCCCAGCATTTT. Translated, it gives CASSLSRDQPQHF. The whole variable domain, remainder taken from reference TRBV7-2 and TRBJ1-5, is GAGVSQSPSNKVTEKGKDVELRCDPISGHTALYWYRQSLGQGLEFLIYFQGNSAPDKSGLPSDRFSAERTGGSVSTLTIQRTQQEDSAVYLCASSLSRDQPQHFGDGTRLSIL.

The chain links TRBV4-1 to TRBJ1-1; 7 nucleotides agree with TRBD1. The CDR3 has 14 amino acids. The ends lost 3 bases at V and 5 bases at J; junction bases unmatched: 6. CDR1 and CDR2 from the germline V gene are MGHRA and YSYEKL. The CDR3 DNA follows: TGCGCCAGCAGCCAGACAGGGTTATGGACTGAAGCTTTCTTT. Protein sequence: CASSQTGLWTEAFF.

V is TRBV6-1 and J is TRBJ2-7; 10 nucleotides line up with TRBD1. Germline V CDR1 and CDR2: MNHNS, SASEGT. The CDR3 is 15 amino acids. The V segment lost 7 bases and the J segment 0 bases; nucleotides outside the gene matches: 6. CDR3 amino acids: CASTPGQGRSYEQYF. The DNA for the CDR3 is TGTGCCAGCACTCCGGGACAGGGGCGCTCCTACGAGCAGTACTTC.

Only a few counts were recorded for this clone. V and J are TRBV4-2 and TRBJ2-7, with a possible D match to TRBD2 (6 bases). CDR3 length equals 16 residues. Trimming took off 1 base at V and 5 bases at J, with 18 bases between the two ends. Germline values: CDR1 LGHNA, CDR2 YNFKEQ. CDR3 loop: CASSQGEGGGADEQYF. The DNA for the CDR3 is TGTGCCAGCAGCCAAGGCGAGGGTGGCGGGGCCGACGAGCAGTACTTC.

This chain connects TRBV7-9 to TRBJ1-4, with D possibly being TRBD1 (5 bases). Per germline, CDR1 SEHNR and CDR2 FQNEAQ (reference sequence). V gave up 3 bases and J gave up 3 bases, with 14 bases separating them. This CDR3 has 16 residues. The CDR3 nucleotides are TGTGCCAGCAGCTTTAGGGGTCTCAAATCTAATGAAAAACTGTTTTTT. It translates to CASSFRGLKSNEKLFF.

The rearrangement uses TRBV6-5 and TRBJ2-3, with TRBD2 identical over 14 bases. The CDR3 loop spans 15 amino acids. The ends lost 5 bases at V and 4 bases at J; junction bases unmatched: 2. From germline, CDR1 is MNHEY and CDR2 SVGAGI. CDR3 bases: TGTGCCAGCAGTCGGGGACTAGCGGGAGCAGATACGCAGTATTTT. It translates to CASSRGLAGADTQYF.

The CDR3 DNA reads as TGTGCCAGCAGTCCGTCGGCGGGGGCCGAGCAGTACTTC. Residues: CASSPSAGAEQYF. V is TRBV6-5 and J is TRBJ2-7; TRBD2 might be the D (7 bases). The CDR3 runs to 13 residues. Germline CDR1 and CDR2: MNHEY and SVGAGI. Trimming took 5 bases from V and 6 from J, leaving 14 bases between them.

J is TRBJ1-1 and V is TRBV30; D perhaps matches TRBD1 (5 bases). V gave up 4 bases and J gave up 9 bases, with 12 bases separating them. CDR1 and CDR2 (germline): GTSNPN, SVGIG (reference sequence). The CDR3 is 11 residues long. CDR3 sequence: CAWTETGQAFF. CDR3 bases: TGTGCCTGGACGGAAACAGGCCAAGCTTTCTTT.

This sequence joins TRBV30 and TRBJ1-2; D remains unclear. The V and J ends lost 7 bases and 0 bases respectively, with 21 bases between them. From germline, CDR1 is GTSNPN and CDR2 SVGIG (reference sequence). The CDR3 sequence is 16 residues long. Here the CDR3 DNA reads TGTGCCTTAACCGTTCGGCGGTTATATTCTAACTATGGCTACACCTTC. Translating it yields CALTVRRLYSNYGYTF.

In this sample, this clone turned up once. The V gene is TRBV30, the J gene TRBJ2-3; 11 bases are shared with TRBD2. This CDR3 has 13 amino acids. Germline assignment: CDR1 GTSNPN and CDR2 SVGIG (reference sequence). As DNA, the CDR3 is TGTGCTATAGCGGGGGGGAGCACAGATACGCAGTATTTT. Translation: CAIAGGSTDTQYF.

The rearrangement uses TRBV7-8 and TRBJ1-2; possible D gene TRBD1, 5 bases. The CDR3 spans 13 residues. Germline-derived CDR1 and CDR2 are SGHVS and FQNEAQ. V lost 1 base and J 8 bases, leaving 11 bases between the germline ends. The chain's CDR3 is CASSLGGATGYTF. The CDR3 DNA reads TGTGCCAGCAGCTTAGGGGGCGCGACCGGCTACACCTTC.

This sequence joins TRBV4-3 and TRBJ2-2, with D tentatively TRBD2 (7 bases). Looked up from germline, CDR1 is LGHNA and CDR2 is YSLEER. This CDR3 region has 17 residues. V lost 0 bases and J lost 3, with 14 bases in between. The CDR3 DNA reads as TGCGCCAGCAGCCAAGATATGGGGGGGCAAGACACCGGGGAGCTGTTTTTT. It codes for CASSQDMGGQDTGELFF.

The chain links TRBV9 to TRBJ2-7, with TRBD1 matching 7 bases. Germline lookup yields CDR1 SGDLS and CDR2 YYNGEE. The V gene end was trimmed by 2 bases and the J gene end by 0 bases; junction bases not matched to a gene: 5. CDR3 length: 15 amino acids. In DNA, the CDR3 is TGTGCCAGCAGCGTTGGGACAGCGAGCTCCTACGAGCAGTACTTC. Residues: CASSVGTASSYEQYF.

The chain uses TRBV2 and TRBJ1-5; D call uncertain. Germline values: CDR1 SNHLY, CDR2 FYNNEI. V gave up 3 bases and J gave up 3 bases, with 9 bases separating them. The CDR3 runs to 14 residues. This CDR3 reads CASSEGEYNQPQHF. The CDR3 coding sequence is TGTGCCAGCAGTGAGGGAGAGTACAATCAGCCCCAGCATTTT.

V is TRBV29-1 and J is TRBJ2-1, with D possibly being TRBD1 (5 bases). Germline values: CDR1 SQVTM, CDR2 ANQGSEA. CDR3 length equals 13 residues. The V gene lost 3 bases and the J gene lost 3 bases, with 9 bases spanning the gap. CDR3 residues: CSVEETVYNEQFF. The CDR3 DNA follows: TGCAGCGTTGAGGAGACAGTCTACAATGAGCAGTTCTTC.